This entry lists 27 T cell receptor beta chains sequenced from one sample in a study of technical replicates of blood from several donors (dated by TCRdb to between 2016 and 2019). The method behind the library was the immunoSEQ multiplex PCR assay. Held by TCRdb, this immuneACCESS table contains in-frame sequences only and omits some clones. Under half of the omission traces to an unresolved V gene where checked; the cause of the rest is unknown. This sample has about 12,000 clones in its table, and 90% to 95% of those were observed once. In total, the top ten clones hold 7.5% to 8% of the sample. The sequenced sample was PBMCs. Source of these receptors: a human donor in good health.

In DNA form, the CDR3 reads TGTGCCTGGAGCGCGGCACACCAGGGTACCGGGGAGCTGTTTTTT. It codes for CAWSAAHQGTGELFF. V is TRBV30 and J is TRBJ2-2; possible D gene TRBD1, 5 bases. V gave up 3 bases and J gave up 5 bases, with 16 bases separating them. This CDR3 has 15 amino acids. CDR1 and CDR2 (germline): GTSNPN, SVGIG (reference sequence).

The rearrangement joins TRBV5-1 to TRBJ1-2, with no clear D. This CDR3 has 13 residues. V was shortened by 4 bases and J by 6 bases, with 13 bases between the two germline ends. Looked up from germline, CDR1 is SGHRS and CDR2 is YFSETQ. The CDR3 nucleotides read TGCGCCAGCAGCCCTTCCCCTCCGGATGGCTACACCTTC. Translation: CASSPSPPDGYTF.

The chain has TRBV7-7 and TRBJ2-5, with D perhaps TRBD2 (5 bases). Trimming removed 5 bases from V and 2 bases from J, with 12 bases in between. CDR1 is SSHAT and CDR2 is FNYEAQ in the germline V gene (reference sequence). The CDR3 contains 14 residues. The CDR3 sequence is CASSLDYYQETQYF. The CDR3 region has the DNA TGTGCCAGCAGCCTCGACTATTATCAAGAGACCCAGTACTTC.

This rearrangement joins TRBV2 to TRBJ1-1, with D possibly matching TRBD1 (5 bases). CDR3 length: 14 amino acids. Trimming removed 4 bases at V and 3 bases at J, with 12 bases between. Germline lookup yields CDR1 SNHLY and CDR2 FYNNEI. In DNA, the CDR3 is TGTGCCAGCAGTGGGGGATCCAGGGACACTGAAGCTTTCTTT. Residues: CASSGGSRDTEAFF.

The V call is TRBV7-9, the J call TRBJ1-4; D not certain. V lost 2 bases, J lost 8 bases, and 12 bases lay in between. The germline gives CDR1 SEHNR, CDR2 FQNEAQ (reference sequence). CDR3 length: 14 amino acids. As DNA, the CDR3 is TGTGCCAGCAGCTTACCGGGGTCTTGGGAAAAACTGTTTTTT. Its translation: CASSLPGSWEKLFF.

The chain combines TRBV7-9 with TRBJ1-2; D is unclear. Germline V lookup: CDR1 SEHNR, CDR2 FQNEAQ (reference sequence). This CDR3 has 14 residues. Trimming cost V 5 bases and J 7 bases, with 17 bases left between them. The CDR3, as DNA: TGTGCCAGCAGCAGAGGTATCCCCGATCTTGGCTACACCTTC. Encoded protein: CASSRGIPDLGYTF.

The V and J genes are TRBV11-1 and TRBJ2-7; no clear D gene. V was pared by 2 bases and J by 2 bases, with 10 bases between. The CDR3 runs to 14 residues. CDR1 SGHAT and CDR2 FQDESV come from the germline V gene (reference sequence). CDR3 nucleotide sequence: TGTGCCAGCAGCTTAAAGTTCACAGCCTACGAGCAGTACTTC. It encodes CASSLKFTAYEQYF.

V usage is TRBV25-1 and J usage is TRBJ2-1; D perhaps matches TRBD2 (7 bases). Germline loops: CDR1 MGHDK, CDR2 SYGVNS. The CDR3 loop spans 15 amino acids. V was pared by 6 bases and J by 7 bases, with 19 bases between. The CDR3 sequence: CASRNSLGGGNEQFF. The CDR3 DNA reads as TGTGCCAGCAGGAACTCTCTAGGGGGGGGGAATGAGCAGTTCTTC.

The chain has TRBV7-2 and TRBJ2-7; perhaps TRBD2 as D (5 bases). The length of the CDR3 is 14 residues. V gave up 3 bases and J gave up 2 bases, with 11 bases separating them. The germline gives CDR1 SGHTA, CDR2 FQGNSA. As DNA, the CDR3 is TGTGCCAGCAGCTTGGGGAGTAAGGCCTACGAGCAGTACTTC. Protein: CASSLGSKAYEQYF. Full variable domain (missing parts from reference TRBV7-2 and TRBJ2-7): GAGVSQSPSNKVTEKGKDVELRCDPISGHTALYWYRQSLGQGLEFLIYFQGNSAPDKSGLPSDRFSAERTGGSVSTLTIQRTQQEDSAVYLCASSLGSKAYEQYFGPGTRLTVT.

The rearrangement joins TRBV28 to TRBJ2-7; 11 nucleotides align to TRBD2. Germline values: CDR1 MDHEN, CDR2 SYDVKM. This CDR3 has 15 residues. V lost 4 bases and J lost 7; bases outside the gene matches: 9. The CDR3 spells CASSSILAGVWEQYF. The CDR3, as DNA: TGTGCCAGCAGTTCTATACTAGCGGGAGTCTGGGAGCAGTACTTC.

The chain links TRBV19 to TRBJ2-7; 8 bases map to TRBD1. The germline gives CDR1 LNHDA, CDR2 SQIVND (reference sequence). V gave up 1 base and J gave up 2 bases; unmatched junction bases: 4. The CDR3 runs 15 residues. CDR3 residues: CASSIGQGPAYEQYF. The CDR3 DNA reads as TGTGCCAGTAGTATAGGACAGGGGCCCGCCTACGAGCAGTACTTC.

The V and J genes are TRBV30 and TRBJ2-7; 9 nucleotides match TRBD1. From germline, CDR1 is GTSNPN and CDR2 SVGIG (reference sequence). V lost 3 bases, J lost 2 bases, and 2 bases stayed unmatched. The CDR3 sequence is 13 residues long. This CDR3 is CAWRTGGPYEQYF. For the CDR3, the DNA is TGTGCCTGGAGGACAGGGGGGCCCTACGAGCAGTACTTC. Together with reference TRBV30 and TRBJ2-7, the CDR3 gives the full variable domain: SQTIHQWPATLVQPVGSPLSLECTVEGTSNPNLYWYRQAAGRGLQLLFYSVGIGQISSEVPQNLSASRPQDRQFILSSKKLLLSDSGFYLCAWRTGGPYEQYFGPGTRLTVT.

This sequence joins TRBV7-9 and TRBJ2-1; 9 bases are a match to TRBD2. With 5 bases clipped from V and 6 bases from J, the junction kept 5 bases outside the gene matches. This CDR3 contains 14 residues. Germline loops: CDR1 SEHNR, CDR2 FQNEAQ (reference sequence). The CDR3 DNA follows: TGTGCCAGCAGCAGACTAGCGGTCGGCAATGAGCAGTTCTTC. This codes for CASSRLAVGNEQFF. Complete variable domain (other parts from reference TRBV7-9 and TRBJ2-1): DTGVSQNPRHKITKRGQNVTFRCDPISEHNRLYWYRQTLGQGPEFLTYFQNEAQLEKSRLLSDRFSAERPKGSFSTLEIQRTEQGDSAMYLCASSRLAVGNEQFFGPGTRLTVL.

V gene TRBV6-5 combines with J gene TRBJ2-7; 8 bases match TRBD1. Germline CDR1 reads MNHEY; CDR2 reads SVGAGI. V trimming: 6 bases; J trimming: 5 bases; junction bases outside the gene matches: 9. The CDR3 is 14 residues long. Here the CDR3 DNA reads TGTGCCAGCAGCCAACGGACAGGGAACAACGAGCAGTACTTC. Its protein is CASSQRTGNNEQYF.

About this clone: An end of the junction does not agree with germline; a read error may underlie this. The chain carries TRBV14 and TRBJ2-7, with D possibly matching TRBD2 (5 bases). This CDR3 spans 16 amino acids. The V gene's germline CDR1 is SGHDN and CDR2 FVKESK. The CDR3 coding sequence is TGTGCCAGCAGCCAAGTACTTGGGGAGACCTCCCACGAGCAGTACTTC. Translation: CASSQVLGETSHEQYF.

This clone has a handful of counts. The V call is TRBV6-1, the J call TRBJ2-7; 7 bases are a match to TRBD2. Germline assignment: CDR1 MNHNS and CDR2 SASEGT. Losses at the gene ends were 2 bases for V and 0 bases for J; bases not matched to a gene: 4. This CDR3 contains 15 residues. The CDR3 here is CASSEQGGSSYEQYF. CDR3 DNA sequence: TGTGCCAGCAGTGAACAGGGCGGGAGCTCCTACGAGCAGTACTTC.

V and J are TRBV12-2 and TRBJ2-7; the table's D call, TRBD1, has no DNA check behind it. TRBV12-2 is listed as a pseudogene. The CDR3 contains 16 residues. The CDR3: CASRYRDRDTGYEQYF. As DNA, the CDR3 is TGTGCAAGTCGCTACCGGGACAGGGATACAGGCTACGAGCAGTACTTC.

The rearrangement uses TRBV11-2 and TRBJ2-1, with 11 nucleotides matching TRBD2. This CDR3 has 16 residues. V lost 1 base to trimming and J lost 4 bases; unmatched junction nucleotides: 3. Germline V gene sequence: CDR1 SGHAT, CDR2 FQNNGV. The CDR3 is CASSLAVAGGYNEQFF. CDR3 sequence (DNA): TGTGCCAGCAGCTTAGCTGTAGCGGGGGGGTACAATGAGCAGTTCTTC.

This clone has a single count. This chain joins TRBV5-1 and TRBJ2-1; 8 bases are shared with TRBD1. CDR1 SGHRS and CDR2 YFSETQ come from the germline V gene. This CDR3 has 15 residues. After removal of 0 bases from V and 9 bases from J, the junction contained 8 bases not matched to a gene. The CDR3, as DNA: TGCGCCAGCAGCTTGGGAGTGACAGGGGAGACTGAGCAGTTCTTC. Residues: CASSLGVTGETEQFF.

The rearrangement links TRBV14 to TRBJ2-7, with D perhaps matching TRBD1 (6 bases). CDR1 SGHDN and CDR2 FVKESK come from the germline V gene. The CDR3 has 12 amino acids. Trimming took off 5 bases at V and 4 bases at J, with 9 bases between the two ends. As DNA, the CDR3 is TGTGCCAGCAGCTTACAGGGATACGAGCAGTACTTC. It codes for CASSLQGYEQYF.

The chain employs TRBV19 and TRBJ2-7; 7 bases line up with TRBD1. CDR1 LNHDA and CDR2 SQIVND come from the germline V gene (reference sequence). Trimming at V came to 5 bases and at J to 3 bases, leaving 19 bases not matched to a gene. This CDR3 region has 18 residues. The CDR3 nucleotides read TGTGCCAGTAGTGAGACGGCCAGGACAGGCTGGGGTCGCTACGAGCAGTACTTC. It translates to CASSETARTGWGRYEQYF.

The rearrangement joins TRBV2 to TRBJ1-4; no clear D gene. Deletions cut 8 bases from V and 6 bases from J, with 10 bases between. The CDR3 has 12 amino acids. From germline, CDR1 is SNHLY and CDR2 FYNNEI. The CDR3 coding sequence is TGTGCCAGCTCGGGTATCGATGAAAAACTGTTTTTT. It is translated as CASSGIDEKLFF.

This clone was counted a single time. V and J are TRBV5-1 and TRBJ2-2; 14 bases map to TRBD2. The CDR3 length is 17 residues. Germline trimming cut 4 bases from V and 7 bases from J; bases unmatched to any gene: 9. The germline gives CDR1 SGHRS, CDR2 YFSETQ. CDR3 sequence: CASSKGLAGEVGGELFF. The DNA for the CDR3 is TGCGCCAGCAGCAAGGGACTAGCGGGAGAAGTGGGCGGGGAGCTGTTTTTT.

This chain uses TRBV4-1 with TRBJ2-1, with 13 nucleotides matching TRBD2. V gave up 0 bases and J gave up 9 bases; unmatched junction bases: 8. Germline CDR1 reads MGHRA; CDR2 reads YSYEKL. The CDR3 loop spans 17 amino acids. CDR3 loop: CASSQEYGTSGIFEQFF. CDR3 coding DNA: TGCGCCAGCAGCCAAGAGTATGGGACTAGCGGGATTTTTGAGCAGTTCTTC.

The chain uses TRBV6-1 and TRBJ2-7; TRBD1 aligns across 9 bases. The CDR3 loop spans 16 amino acids. Germline loops: CDR1 MNHNS, CDR2 SASEGT. V shed 2 bases, J shed 3 bases, and the junction held 8 bases outside the gene matches. The CDR3 region has the DNA TGTGCCAGCAGTGAATTCCTCCGGGACAGGGTCTACGAGCAGTACTTC. This gives the protein CASSEFLRDRVYEQYF.

This chain links TRBV30 with TRBJ1-2; perhaps TRBD1 as D (5 bases). The germline gives CDR1 GTSNPN, CDR2 SVGIG (reference sequence). This CDR3 spans 11 amino acids. The V gene lost 0 bases and the J gene lost 12 bases, with 11 bases spanning the gap. The CDR3 DNA follows: TGTGCCTGGAGTGTATCGACAGCGAACACCTTC. Its protein product is CAWSVSTANTF.

J is TRBJ2-4 and V is TRBV7-9; perhaps TRBD2 as D (6 bases). The CDR3 has 14 residues. Germline assignment: CDR1 SEHNR and CDR2 FQNEAQ (reference sequence). V lost 0 bases and J 8 bases, leaving 11 bases between the germline ends. This CDR3 is CASSLARERDIQYF. In DNA form, the CDR3 reads TGTGCCAGCAGCTTAGCTAGGGAGCGGGACATTCAGTACTTC.